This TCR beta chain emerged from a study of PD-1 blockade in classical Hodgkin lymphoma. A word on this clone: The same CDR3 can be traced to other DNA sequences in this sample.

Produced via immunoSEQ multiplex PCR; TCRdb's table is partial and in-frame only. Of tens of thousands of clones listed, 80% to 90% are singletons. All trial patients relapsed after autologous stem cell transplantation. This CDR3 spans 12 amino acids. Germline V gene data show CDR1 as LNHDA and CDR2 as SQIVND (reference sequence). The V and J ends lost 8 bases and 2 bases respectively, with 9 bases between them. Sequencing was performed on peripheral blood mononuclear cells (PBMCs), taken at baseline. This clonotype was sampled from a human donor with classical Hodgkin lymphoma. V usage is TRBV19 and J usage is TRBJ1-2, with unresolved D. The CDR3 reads CASSDGNYGYTF. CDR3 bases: TGTGCCAGTTCGGACGGAAACTATGGCTACACCTTC.